This note documents a single T cell receptor (beta chain) sequence. This CDR3 comprises 14 residues. Trimming stripped 10 bases from V and 9 bases from J, with 18 bases between. Germline V gene lookup returns CDR1 KGHDR and CDR2 SFDVKD. In the study's own analysis: Nucleated cell counts were estimated from reference gene primer amplification. Profiling relied on immunoSEQ multiplex PCR, and the TCRdb table lists in-frame clones only, not all of them. From that table come the V and J calls and clone size; the DNA was used to work out D and trimming. The sample lists roughly 380,000 clones, 85% seen once, with approximately 3.6% in the top ten. The data stem from a study of blood T cell repertoires in COVID-19. About the study: Sources were T cells, B-cell-depleted T cells, or PBMCs; the material itself was cDNA or gDNA.

This TCR was sampled from a woman between 18 and 29 years old with acute or convalescent COVID-19. V gene TRBV24-1 combines with J gene TRBJ1-6; maybe TRBD1 (6 bases). The sample comprised peripheral blood. The CDR3 DNA sequence: TGTGCCACGGCAGGGGATGGCGGGGGTTCACCCCTCCACTTT. Translating it yields CATAGDGGGSPLHF.